These 2 T cell receptor beta chains came from one sample sequenced in a study of T cells in Graves' hyperthyroidism and ophthalmopathy. The investigators amplified TCR beta CDR3 regions from RNA transcripts. Primed by the HTBI set, a first-round RT-PCR was run on the TCR CDR3. TCRdb re-analysed the multiplex PCR reads in MiXCR, keeping a single row per CDR3 protein. The sample records some 740,000 distinct CDR3 sequences, around 13% being singletons. What was sequenced was blood. These receptors were taken from a woman between 18 and 29 years old with Graves' hyperthyroidism.

V gene TRBV9 combines with J gene TRBJ2-4; 9 nucleotides line up with TRBD2. Trimming at V came to 3 bases and at J to 3 bases, leaving 10 bases not matched to a gene. The length of the CDR3 is 17 residues. In germline, CDR1 is SGDLS, CDR2 YYNGEE. The CDR3 nucleotides are TGTGCCAGCAGCGCCGGCGGGGGGGCGTCAGTCAAAAACATTCAGTACTTC. Translating gives CASSAGGGASVKNIQYF. The whole variable domain, filled in from reference TRBV9 and TRBJ2-4, reads DSGVTQTPKHLITATGQRVTLRCSPRSGDLSVYWYQQSLDQGLQFLIQYYNGEERAKGNILERFSAQQFPDLHSELNLSSLELGDSALYFCASSAGGGASVKNIQYFGAGTRLSVL.

This CDR3 reads CATSDPSGRAGGYTF. The CDR3 coding sequence is TGTGCCACCAGTGACCCGTCAGGGCGAGCGGGGGGCTACACCTTC. The chain recombines TRBV24-1 with TRBJ1-2, with D perhaps TRBD1 (5 bases). This CDR3 is built from 15 residues. Germline-derived CDR1 and CDR2 are KGHDR and SFDVKD. V was cut by 4 bases and J by 8 bases, with 19 bases left in between.